One and the same sample provided the 28 T cell receptor beta chains below, sequenced in a study of blood T cell repertoires in COVID-19. Sequenced by immunoSEQ multiplex PCR; TCRdb stores in-frame clones only, minus some. This table has 300,000 to 450,000 clones, more than 85% appearing once. Sequenced: peripheral blood. These receptors came from a human donor in a cohort sampled during active COVID-19.

The chain employs TRBV28 and TRBJ2-2, with 9 bases aligning to TRBD1. The CDR3 is made up of 16 amino acids. Germline V CDR1 and CDR2: MDHEN, SYDVKM. J lost 5 bases, V lost 5 bases, and 9 bases had no gene match. The CDR3 DNA follows: TGTGCCAGCAGTCTAGAACACAGGGGGCGTACCGGGGAGCTGTTTTTT. Its translation is CASSLEHRGRTGELFF.

The J gene is TRBJ1-4, the V gene TRBV4-2; a weak D match, TRBD1 (6 bases). V was pared by 5 bases and J by 10 bases, with 23 bases between. The CDR3 has 16 residues. The germline V gene has CDR1 LGHNA and CDR2 YNFKEQ. In DNA form, the CDR3 reads TGTGCCAGCAGCAAAGTCCGACAGAATGAAGGGGGAAAACTGTTTTTT. It encodes CASSKVRQNEGGKLFF.

The J gene is TRBJ2-1, the V gene TRBV6-2 or TRBV6-3, with 8 bases that match TRBD2. Germline lookup yields CDR1 MNHEY and CDR2 SVGEGT. Germline trimming cut 2 bases from V and 6 bases from J; bases unmatched to any gene: 9. This CDR3 region has 16 residues. CDR3 loop: CASSYTRGGPINEQFF. CDR3 sequence (DNA): TGTGCCAGCAGTTACACCCGGGGGGGGCCTATCAATGAGCAGTTCTTC.

The chain couples TRBV10-3 to TRBJ2-2, with D unclear. From germline, CDR1 is ENHRY and CDR2 SYGVKD. Trimming took off 2 bases at V and 0 bases at J, with 4 bases between the two ends. CDR3 length: 14 residues. CDR3 region: CAISEISNTGELFF. The CDR3 bases are TGTGCCATCAGTGAGATCTCGAACACCGGGGAGCTGTTTTTT.

This clone was recorded only once. The rearrangement links TRBV7-2 to TRBJ2-7; 8 positions agree with TRBD1. The J segment lost 2 bases and the V segment lost 5 bases, leaving 5 bases of the junction unmatched. The CDR3 is made up of 14 amino acids. The germline CDR1 and CDR2 sequences are SGHTA and FQGNSA. The CDR3 nucleotides read TGTGCCAGCAGCAGAACGACAGGGGCCTACGAGCAGTACTTC. The encoded protein is CASSRTTGAYEQYF.

J is TRBJ2-5 and V is TRBV5-1; 12 bases line up with TRBD2. After removal of 3 bases from V and 2 bases from J, the junction contained 11 bases not matched to a gene. This CDR3 comprises 18 residues. CDR1 is SGHRS, CDR2 YFSETQ, per germline. This CDR3 is CASSSGGLAGGEQETQYF. CDR3 nucleotide sequence: TGCGCCAGCAGCTCAGGAGGGCTAGCGGGAGGGGAACAAGAGACCCAGTACTTC.

This chain connects TRBV19 to TRBJ2-1, with 10 bases aligning to TRBD2. The CDR3 totals 14 residues. Trimming removed 6 bases from V and 4 bases from J; junction bases left unmatched: 3. Germline V CDR1 and CDR2: LNHDA, SQIVND (reference sequence). The CDR3 reads CASSGLAEYNEQFF. Written as DNA, the CDR3 is TGTGCCAGTAGCGGACTAGCGGAGTACAATGAGCAGTTCTTC.

The rearrangement links TRBV5-5 to TRBJ1-2; no firm D call. Trimming removed 4 bases from V and 5 bases from J, with 12 bases in between. CDR3 size: 13 residues. Germline loops: CDR1 SGHKS, CDR2 YYEKEE (reference sequence). The CDR3 protein is CASSLRREYGYTF. The DNA for the CDR3 is TGTGCCAGCAGCCTACGGAGGGAGTATGGCTACACCTTC.

This rearrangement joins TRBV11-1 to TRBJ2-1; a weak D match, TRBD2 (6 bases). CDR1 is SGHAT, CDR2 FQDESV, per germline (reference sequence). CDR3 length: 14 amino acids. Trimming left V 4 bases short and J 1 base short, with 8 bases between. The CDR3, as DNA: TGTGCCAGCAGCTCGGACTATTCCTACAATGAGCAGTTCTTC. This encodes CASSSDYSYNEQFF. Combining the CDR3 with reference TRBV11-1 and TRBJ2-1 gives the whole variable domain EAEVAQSPRYKITEKSQAVAFWCDPISGHATLYWYRQILGQGPELLVQFQDESVVDDSQLPKDRFSAERLKGVDSTLKIQPAELGDSAMYLCASSSDYSYNEQFFGPGTRLTVL.

The chain joins TRBV5-1 to TRBJ2-1, with D possibly matching TRBD2 (6 bases). This CDR3 is built from 15 residues. Trimming removed 2 bases from V and 6 bases from J, with 15 bases in between. Germline V gene lookup returns CDR1 SGHRS and CDR2 YFSETQ. CDR3 protein: CASSFGTQRGNEQFF. CDR3 sequence (DNA): TGCGCCAGCAGCTTCGGGACTCAGAGGGGCAATGAGCAGTTCTTC.

The chain combines TRBV5-6 with TRBJ2-3; 8 bases are shared with TRBD2. With 2 bases clipped from V and 2 bases from J, the junction kept 10 bases outside the gene matches. Germline V lookup: CDR1 SGHDT, CDR2 YYEEEE. The CDR3 length is 17 residues. The CDR3 loop is CASSFPGGVPSTDTQYF. CDR3 in DNA: TGTGCCAGCAGCTTTCCCGGGGGGGTGCCGTCCACAGATACGCAGTATTTT.

This clone occurred once. CDR3 sequence reads: CASSPRSSGETQYF. The CDR3 DNA follows: TGTGCCAGCAGCCCGAGGAGTAGCGGAGAGACCCAGTACTTC. The chain recombines TRBV4-2 with TRBJ2-5, with D maybe TRBD2 (6 bases). V was pared by 4 bases and J by 4 bases, with 13 bases between. The CDR3 sequence is 14 residues long. Looked up from germline, CDR1 is LGHNA and CDR2 is YNFKEQ.

The V gene is TRBV6-1, the J gene TRBJ1-3; TRBD1 is a possible D gene (5 bases). Trimming took off 3 bases at V and 0 bases at J, with 15 bases between the two ends. Per germline, CDR1 MNHNS and CDR2 SASEGT. The CDR3 is made up of 17 amino acids. The CDR3 protein is CASSDYYRHSSGNTIYF. DNA of the CDR3: TGTGCCAGCAGTGATTACTACAGGCACAGCTCTGGAAACACCATATATTTT.

This chain links TRBV5-1 with TRBJ1-2; D is unclear. The ends were cut back, 3 bases at V and 3 bases at J, with 18 bases in the middle. The CDR3 loop spans 16 amino acids. The germline CDR1 and CDR2 sequences are SGHRS and YFSETQ. DNA for the CDR3: TGCGCCAGCAGCTCGCAAGCGTCTAGGCCCGACTATGGCTACACCTTC. It codes for CASSSQASRPDYGYTF.

V and J are TRBV21-1 and TRBJ1-6. TRBV21-1 is a known pseudogene. There are 18 residues in the CDR3. The CDR3 loop reads CASSRRGLLSSYNSPLHF. For the CDR3, the DNA is TGTGCCAGCAGCCGAAGGGGACTCCTAAGCTCCTATAATTCACCCCTCCACTTT.

CDR3 nucleotide sequence: TGTGCCAGCAGCCAGGGGGGAGCACACCCTTACAATGAGCAGTTCTTC. Translated, it gives CASSQGGAHPYNEQFF. The rearrangement uses TRBV3-1 (or the pseudogene TRBV3-2) and TRBJ2-1; weak D call: TRBD2 (6 bases). The CDR3 length is 16 residues. V dropped 3 bases and J dropped 4 bases, with 16 bases sitting between them. Per the germline V gene, CDR1 is LGHDT and CDR2 is YNNKEL (reference sequence).

This clone was seen a single time. The chain joins TRBV6-4 to TRBJ1-1, with D possibly TRBD1 on 5 matching bases. With 8 bases removed from V and 4 bases from J, the gap between germline ends came to 8 bases. The CDR3 totals 11 residues. Germline-derived CDR1 and CDR2 are MRHNA and SNTAGT. CDR3 protein: CASRQGTEAFF. In DNA form, the CDR3 reads TGTGCCAGCCGGCAGGGCACTGAAGCTTTCTTT.

The V gene is TRBV5-6, the J gene TRBJ1-2; the D gene is possibly TRBD1 (5 bases). The V gene lost 3 bases and the J gene lost 5 bases, with 23 bases spanning the gap. The CDR3 has 17 amino acids. Germline lookup yields CDR1 SGHDT and CDR2 YYEEEE. Here the CDR3 DNA reads TGTGCCAGCAGCTCTGGGGCGATGGGTTTCTTGGGGTATGGCTACACCTTC. This gives the protein CASSSGAMGFLGYGYTF.

This clone was seen only once. The genes are TRBV28 and TRBJ2-7, with a weak D call TRBD2 (7 bases). In germline, CDR1 is MDHEN, CDR2 SYDVKM. Trimming shortened V by 4 bases and J by 4 bases, and 26 bases separated the two germline ends. The CDR3 consists of 18 residues. The CDR3 is CASSSGTPRGRGRYEQYF. For the CDR3, the DNA is TGTGCCAGCAGTTCCGGGACTCCCCGGGGGAGGGGGAGATACGAGCAGTACTTC. Combining the CDR3 with reference TRBV28 and TRBJ2-7 gives the whole variable domain DVKVTQSSRYLVKRTGEKVFLECVQDMDHENMFWYRQDPGLGLRLIYFSYDVKMKEKGDIPEGYSVSREKKERFSLILESASTNQTSMYLCASSSGTPRGRGRYEQYFGPGTRLTVT.

The chain carries TRBV27 and TRBJ1-4; D is unresolved. This CDR3 has 15 residues. CDR1 and CDR2 from the germline V gene are MNHEY and SMNVEV (reference sequence). The V and J ends lost 5 bases and 8 bases respectively, with 18 bases between them. CDR3 sequence reads: CASSIQAGFGEKLFF. CDR3 coding DNA: TGTGCCAGCAGTATCCAAGCGGGTTTCGGGGAAAAACTGTTTTTT.

The chain uses TRBV5-4 and TRBJ2-1, with D possibly matching TRBD1 (5 bases). The V gene's germline CDR1 is SGHNT and CDR2 YYREEE (reference sequence). V lost 2 bases to trimming and J lost 0 bases, with 9 bases between them. The CDR3 runs 15 residues. CDR3 sequence reads: CASSFPRDSYNEQFF. DNA for the CDR3: TGTGCCAGCAGCTTCCCCAGGGACTCCTACAATGAGCAGTTCTTC.

The J gene is TRBJ2-3, the V gene TRBV6-6, with 12 positions matching TRBD1. CDR3 length: 16 residues. Germline V CDR1 and CDR2: MNHNY, SVGAGI (reference sequence). V shed 5 bases and J 3 bases; nucleotides not matched to a gene: 6. Written as DNA, the CDR3 is TGTGCCAGCAGTCATCCGGGACAGGGGGCAACAGATACGCAGTATTTT. This sequence encodes CASSHPGQGATDTQYF.

The genes are TRBV5-1 and TRBJ2-5; 7 bases are a match to TRBD2. Trimming at V came to 4 bases and at J to 3 bases, leaving 6 bases not matched to a gene. The CDR3 totals 14 residues. Germline V lookup: CDR1 SGHRS, CDR2 YFSETQ. The CDR3 reads CASSRTLAKETQYF. CDR3 in DNA: TGCGCCAGCAGCCGGACACTAGCGAAAGAGACCCAGTACTTC.

The rearrangement joins TRBV7-8 to TRBJ2-7; D possibly corresponds to TRBD2 (6 bases). The CDR3 is made up of 17 amino acids. The V gene's germline CDR1 is SGHVS and CDR2 FQNEAQ. V was pared by 0 bases and J by 2 bases, with 17 bases between. CDR3 in DNA: TGTGCCAGCAGCTTAGCGGGAGATATTACGGGGGCCTACGAGCAGTACTTC. As protein: CASSLAGDITGAYEQYF.

CDR3 sequence: CASSIGRKGTLLYQETQYF. CDR3 in DNA: TGTGCCAGTAGTATTGGGAGAAAGGGGACACTGCTGTACCAAGAGACCCAGTACTTC. The gene calls are TRBV19 and TRBJ2-5; TRBD1 might be the D (6 bases). V gave up 3 bases and J gave up 0 bases, with 23 bases separating them. Looked up from germline, CDR1 is LNHDA and CDR2 is SQIVND (reference sequence). CDR3 length equals 19 residues.

In this sample, this clone turned up once. This sequence joins TRBV12-3 or TRBV12-4 and TRBJ2-2, with D maybe TRBD2 (5 bases). The CDR3 sequence is 13 residues long. Trimming left V 8 bases short and J 7 bases short, with 14 bases between. CDR3 protein: CASRARRDGELFF. DNA for the CDR3: TGTGCCAGCCGGGCCCGTCGGGACGGGGAGCTGTTTTTT.

DNA of the CDR3: TGTGCCAGTAGCAACGGAGACCTGGAGACCCAGTACTTC. It is translated as CASSNGDLETQYF. This chain uses TRBV19 with TRBJ2-5; no clear D. Germline-derived CDR1 and CDR2 are LNHDA and SQIVND (reference sequence). CDR3 length equals 13 residues. V dropped 6 bases and J dropped 5 bases, with 13 bases sitting between them.

This sequence joins TRBV3-1 (or the pseudogene TRBV3-2) and TRBJ2-7; 10 bases are a match to TRBD2. Germline CDR1 reads LGHDT; CDR2 reads YNNKEL (reference sequence). The CDR3 runs to 13 residues. The junction had 1 base not matched to a gene; V was cut back by 5 bases and J by 3 bases. CDR3 region: CASSIAGGYEQYF. In nucleotides, the CDR3 is TGTGCCAGCAGCATAGCGGGAGGCTACGAGCAGTACTTC.